Sequencing of this TCR beta chain was carried out in a study of identical twins (dated by TCRdb to the mid-2010s). General notes on the study: TCR alpha and beta repertoires from monozygotic twins, unrelated adults of various ages and cord blood were deep-sequenced to test whether fetal clonotypes persist. To rule out contamination, the twin experiments were replicated at different times with different library preparation protocols. Broad study findings and their caveats: Zero-insertion analyses could be partly confounded by invariant T cells such as MAIT and iNKT, though diverse VJ usage argued against such confounding for most clonotypes. Excess twin sharing in beta out-of-frame sequences was weaker because fewer shared sequences lowered the signal-to-noise ratio. Compared with coincidental sharing between unrelated individuals, out-of-frame TCR alpha sequences shared between twins had an excess of sequences with low generation probability. Conclusions relied on cross-sectional statistical analysis, since the same donors could not be followed over many years. Fewer insertions were carried by abundant cord blood beta clonotypes, a similar but weaker trend appeared in young adult naive repertoires, and no such trend appeared in memory repertoires. In monozygotic twins, recombination models systematically underestimated out-of-frame TCR alpha sharing, but the models matched the sharing seen between unrelated individuals.

The method was 5' RACE. Sequencing was carried out with an Illumina HiSeq 2000. A universal primer binding site was added through template switching, and the final cDNA carried a unique molecular identifier so that TCR cDNA molecules could be counted accurately. First-strand cDNA for TCR alpha and beta chains was synthesized from specific primers in the conserved constant-segment region. To control for contamination, every cDNA library carried two barcodes: a SMART-Mk sample barcode plus Illumina barcodes. TruSeq adapter sequences and Illumina sample barcodes were added in two successive PCR steps. TCR alpha and beta cDNA libraries were sequenced on the Illumina HiSeq platform with custom primers. The study's own analysis went as follows. Unique molecular identifiers were extracted from raw reads with MiGEC, and CDR3 positions were determined with MiXCR. Recombination models were inferred per individual with the repgenHMM and IGoR tools using an EM algorithm. Shared clonotype analysis was performed with the tcR package in R, normalizing sharing by the product of cloneset sizes. To study raw recombination free of thymic and clonal selection effects, out-of-frame nonproductive sequences were analyzed. TCRdb handled the public reads itself, with Q25 trimming in fastp and clone calling in MiXCR, and kept productive beta chains. Rows with one shared CDR3 protein collapse into an entry with the most common genes and DNA. These V and J calls derive from TCRdb rather than the authors' analysis. The sample table contains approximately 500,000 distinct CDR3 sequences; only one count was recorded for 20% to 30% of them. 2.9% of the sample is held by the ten biggest clonotypes.

All donors were healthy Caucasians. The twin cohort consisted of three pairs of female monozygotic twins, all aged about 18 to 29 years. CD4+ and CD8+ T cell populations were isolated with positive isolation kits from Invitrogen. This clonotype was observed a handful of times. The antigen it binds to is not known. The input lacks base qualities; no much larger clone sits a single base away. Between the V and J ends, shortened by 1 base and 5 bases respectively, the junction contains 5 bases. As encoded in the germline V gene, CDR1 is SGHVS while CDR2 is FQNEAQ. The CDR3 covers 13 residues, taking in both the cysteine and the phenylalanine. The entry retains the CDR3 DNA only, 39 bases that are in frame from base 1. These data were also filed under a second study, of T cells expressing NK-cell markers. The second study also describes: Three sorted T-cell subsets (CD3+CD56+NKG2C+, CD3+CD56+NKG2C- and CD3+CD56-NKG2C+) from fewer than 10 donors had their TCR beta-chain repertoires profiled. Seven of the eight sequenced donors were HCMV-seropositive and one was HCMV-seronegative. In several experiments an anti-gammadeltaTCR antibody was added to restrict sorting to alphabetaTCR-expressing T cells. In more than five donors, the dominant CD3+CD56+NKG2C+ clonotypes were found to rank among the top 10 CD8+ clonotypes and to make up about 1.0-7.0% of CD8+ T cells. Those dominant clonotypes were again the most abundant among CD3+CD56-NKG2C+ cells in a few donors, at about 25-60.1%. Whether the expanded NKG2C-expressing T cell clones were specific for HCMV antigens remained unclear. Randomly selected healthy volunteers, three men and five women, were used as the eight sequenced donors. To determine HCMV serostatus, a commercial ELISA kit was used to detect HCMV-specific IgG in serum. MIGEC was used to demultiplex reads and group the reads by UMI, and MiTCR was used to assemble and quantify clonotypes. To remove erroneous sequences, TCR cDNA sequences were retained only when supported by two or more reads. Downstream repertoire analysis used the tcR package, and clonotypes were matched across fractions by CDR3 nucleotide sequence plus V segment. VDJmatch was used to annotate antigen specificity against VDJdb, with one amino acid substitution in CDR3 permitted.

The sample comprised CD4+ T cells sorted from blood. This sequence was found in a woman under 30 in good health. The receptor chain draws on TRBV7-8 and TRBJ2-2; the D segment cannot be called with confidence. The bases read TGTGCCAGCAGCTTAGGCGAAACCGGGGAGCTGTTTTTT. The translation is CASSLGETGELFF.